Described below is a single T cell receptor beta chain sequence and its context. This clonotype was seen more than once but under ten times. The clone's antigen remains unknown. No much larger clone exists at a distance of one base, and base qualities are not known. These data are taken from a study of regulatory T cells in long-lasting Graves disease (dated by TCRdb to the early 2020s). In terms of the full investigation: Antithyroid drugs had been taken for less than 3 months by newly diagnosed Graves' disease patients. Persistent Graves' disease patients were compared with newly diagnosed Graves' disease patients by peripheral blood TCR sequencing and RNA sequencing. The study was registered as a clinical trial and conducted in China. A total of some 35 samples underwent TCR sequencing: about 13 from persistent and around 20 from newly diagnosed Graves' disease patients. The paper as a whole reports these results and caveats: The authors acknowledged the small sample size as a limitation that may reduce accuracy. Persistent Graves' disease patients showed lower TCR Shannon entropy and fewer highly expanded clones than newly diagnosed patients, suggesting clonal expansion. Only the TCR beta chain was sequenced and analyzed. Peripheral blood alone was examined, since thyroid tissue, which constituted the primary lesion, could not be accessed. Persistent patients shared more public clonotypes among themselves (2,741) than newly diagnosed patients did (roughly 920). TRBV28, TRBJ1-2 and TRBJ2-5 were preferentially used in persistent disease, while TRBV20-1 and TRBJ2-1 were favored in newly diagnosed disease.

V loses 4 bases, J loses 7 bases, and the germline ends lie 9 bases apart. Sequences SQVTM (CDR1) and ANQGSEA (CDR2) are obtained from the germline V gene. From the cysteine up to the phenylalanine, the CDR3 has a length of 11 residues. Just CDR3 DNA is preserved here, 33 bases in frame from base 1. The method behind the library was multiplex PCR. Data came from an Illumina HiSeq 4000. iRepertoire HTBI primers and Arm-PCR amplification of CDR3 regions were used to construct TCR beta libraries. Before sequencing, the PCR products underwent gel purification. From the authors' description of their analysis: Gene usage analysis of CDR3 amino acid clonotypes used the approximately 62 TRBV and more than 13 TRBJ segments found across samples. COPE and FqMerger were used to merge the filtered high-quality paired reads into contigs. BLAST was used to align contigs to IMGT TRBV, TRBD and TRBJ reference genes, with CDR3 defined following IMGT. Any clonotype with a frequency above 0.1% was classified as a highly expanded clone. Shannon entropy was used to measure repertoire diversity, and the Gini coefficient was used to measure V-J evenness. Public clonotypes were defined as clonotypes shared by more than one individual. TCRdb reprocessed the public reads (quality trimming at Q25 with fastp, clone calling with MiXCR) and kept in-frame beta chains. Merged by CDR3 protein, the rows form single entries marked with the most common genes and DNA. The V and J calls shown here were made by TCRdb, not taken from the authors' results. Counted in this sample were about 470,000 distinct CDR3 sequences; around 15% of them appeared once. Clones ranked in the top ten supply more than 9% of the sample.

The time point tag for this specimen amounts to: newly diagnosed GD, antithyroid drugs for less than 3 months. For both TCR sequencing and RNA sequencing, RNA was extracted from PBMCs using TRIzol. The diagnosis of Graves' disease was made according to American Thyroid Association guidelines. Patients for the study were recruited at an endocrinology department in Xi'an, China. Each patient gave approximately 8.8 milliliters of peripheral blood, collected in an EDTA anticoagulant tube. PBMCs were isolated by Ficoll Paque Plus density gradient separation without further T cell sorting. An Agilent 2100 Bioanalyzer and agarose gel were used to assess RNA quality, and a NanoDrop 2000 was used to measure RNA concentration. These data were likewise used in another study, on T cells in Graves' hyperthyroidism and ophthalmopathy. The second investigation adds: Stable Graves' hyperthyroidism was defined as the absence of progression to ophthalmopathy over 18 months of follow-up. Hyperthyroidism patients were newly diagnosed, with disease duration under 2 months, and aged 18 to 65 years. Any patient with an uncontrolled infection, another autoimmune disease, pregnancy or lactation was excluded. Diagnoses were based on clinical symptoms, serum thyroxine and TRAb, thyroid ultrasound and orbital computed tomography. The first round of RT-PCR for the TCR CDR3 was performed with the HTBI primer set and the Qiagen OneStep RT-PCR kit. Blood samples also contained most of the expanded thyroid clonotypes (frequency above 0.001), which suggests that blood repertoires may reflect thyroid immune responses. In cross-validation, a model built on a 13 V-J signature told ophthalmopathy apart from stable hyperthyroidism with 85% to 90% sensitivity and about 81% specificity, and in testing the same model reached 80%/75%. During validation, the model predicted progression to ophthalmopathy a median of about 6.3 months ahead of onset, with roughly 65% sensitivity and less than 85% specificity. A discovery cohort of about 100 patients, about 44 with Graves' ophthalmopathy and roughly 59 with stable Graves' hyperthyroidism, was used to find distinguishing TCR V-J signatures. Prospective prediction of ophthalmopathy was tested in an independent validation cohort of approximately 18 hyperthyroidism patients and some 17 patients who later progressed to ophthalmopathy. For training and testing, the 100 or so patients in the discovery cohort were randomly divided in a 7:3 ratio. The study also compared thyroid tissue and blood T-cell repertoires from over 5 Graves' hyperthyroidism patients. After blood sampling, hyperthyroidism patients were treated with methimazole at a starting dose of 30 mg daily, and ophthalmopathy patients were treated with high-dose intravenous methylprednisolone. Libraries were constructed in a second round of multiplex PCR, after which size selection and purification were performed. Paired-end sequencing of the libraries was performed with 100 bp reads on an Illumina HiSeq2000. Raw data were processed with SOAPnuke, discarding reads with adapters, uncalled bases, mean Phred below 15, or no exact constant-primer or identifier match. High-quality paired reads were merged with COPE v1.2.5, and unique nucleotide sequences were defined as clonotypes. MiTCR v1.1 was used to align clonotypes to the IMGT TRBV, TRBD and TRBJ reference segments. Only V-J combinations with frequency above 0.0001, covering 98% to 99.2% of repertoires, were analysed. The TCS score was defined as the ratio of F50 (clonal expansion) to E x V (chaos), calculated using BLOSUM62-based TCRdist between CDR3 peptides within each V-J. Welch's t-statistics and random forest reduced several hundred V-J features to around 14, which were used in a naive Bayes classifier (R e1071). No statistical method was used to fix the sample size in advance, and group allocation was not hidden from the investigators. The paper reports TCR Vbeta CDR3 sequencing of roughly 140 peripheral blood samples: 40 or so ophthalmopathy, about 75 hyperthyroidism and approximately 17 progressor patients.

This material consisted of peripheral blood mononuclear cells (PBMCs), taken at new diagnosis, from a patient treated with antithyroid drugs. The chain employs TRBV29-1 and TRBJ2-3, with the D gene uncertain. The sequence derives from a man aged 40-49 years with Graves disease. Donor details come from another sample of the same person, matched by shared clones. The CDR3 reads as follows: CSVGFAYTQYF. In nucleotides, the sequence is TGCAGCGTTGGTTTCGCTTATACGCAGTATTTT.